This TCR beta chain originates from a study of T-cell reconstitution after alpha-beta-depleted transplantation in children. This clonotype was observed a few times. The authors prepared the TCRbeta library with unique molecular identifiers. From the PCR reads, TCRdb called clonotypes with MiXCR, one entry per CDR3 protein. The repertoire consists of about 540,000 distinct CDR3 sequences, with around 20% occurring once and the leading ten covering 2.5% to 4%. The origin of this receptor is a human donor who donated a stem cell graft to a child with acute lymphoblastic leukemia. Specimen: PBMCs from the stem cell graft donor, collected from the stem cell graft.

CDR3 in amino acids: CASSLEGFLYEQYF. For the CDR3, the DNA is TGCGCCAGCAGCTTGGAAGGATTCCTCTACGAGCAGTACTTC. The V gene is TRBV5-1, the J gene TRBJ2-7, with D hard to call. The CDR3 spans 14 residues. V shed 0 bases and J shed 3 bases, with 10 bases lying between them. Germline values: CDR1 SGHRS, CDR2 YFSETQ.